This TCR beta chain was observed in a study of blood T cell repertoires in COVID-19. As for the study in general: Some COVID-19 samples were acute and others convalescent; all came from the United States, Italy and Spain. T cells, B-cell-depleted T cells, or PBMCs provided the cDNA or gDNA that served as material.

The V end was cut by 2 bases, the J end by 7 bases, with 15 bases between. The CDR3 contains 14 residues. Germline V gene lookup returns CDR1 SGHRS and CDR2 YFSETQ. Per the study methods: For nucleated cells, counts were estimated from reference gene primer amplification. Some clones are missing from TCRdb's copy, which holds only in-frame ones; the method was immunoSEQ multiplex PCR. The V and J calls and clone size come from that table; D and trimming were worked out from the DNA. The profile shows over 110,000 clones, 81% of them singletons. The chain couples TRBV5-1 to TRBJ1-2; no definite D call. The clonotype comes from a human donor in a cohort sampled during active COVID-19. Sequenced material: peripheral blood. The chain's CDR3 is CASSFGGSSLGYTF. CDR3 in DNA: TGCGCCAGCAGCTTTGGAGGGAGCTCCCTTGGCTACACCTTC. Full variable domain (remainder filled in from reference TRBV5-1 and TRBJ1-2): KAGVTQTPRYLIKTRGQQVTLSCSPISGHRSVSWYQQTPGQGLQFLFEYFSETQRNKGNFPGRFSGRQFSNSRSEMNVSTLELGDSALYLCASSFGGSSLGYTFGSGTRLTVV.